This TCR beta chain was sequenced in a study of T-cell memory formation after mild COVID-19. Study background: The two donors had largely donor-specific TCR clusters. Study conclusions and caveats: Later expanders leaned CD4+, whereas clones that contracted between day 15 and 85 were balanced CD4/CD8. Memory cells collected pre-infection included some clones that later responded, suggesting cross-reactive memory joined.

This CDR3 has 11 amino acids. CDR1 and CDR2 from the germline V gene are LGHDT and YNNKEL (reference sequence). V was cut by 0 bases and J by 6 bases, with 3 bases left in between. This clonotype was counted a few times. What it binds is not known. Amplification by 5'RACE using constant-segment primers produced TCR alpha and TCR beta cDNA libraries that carried sample barcodes and UMIs. TCRdb redid the calling of the 5' RACE reads with MiXCR, one entry per CDR3 protein. The repertoire includes 300,000 to 350,000 distinct CDR3 sequences, 10% to 15% of them detected once, and roughly a fifth sits in the top ten.

This clonotype was sampled from a young man who had mild COVID-19 (a few samples of this study predate the infection). Cell type and time point are not known. Sample: PBMCs or a T cell subset sorted from them (not recorded which). The chain links TRBV3-1 to TRBJ2-7; no reliable D call. The CDR3 nucleotides read TGTGCCAGCAGCCAAGACCCCGAGCAGTACGTC. It yields the protein CASSQDPEQYV.